This T cell receptor beta chain derives from a study of shared clonotypes between healthy human individuals (dated by TCRdb to about 2020). Some background on the complete study: The cohort included a few men and a couple of women between 18 and 49 years of age. Leukapheresis yielded between about 0.85 and 10 billion PBMCs per donor. Different laboratories and diverse techniques were used to prepare libraries and sequence TCR repertoires, to increase sequencing depth and limit assay-specific biases. Per donor, three plates each were used for CD4 naive and CD4 memory, two for CD8 naive, and one for CD8 memory. To estimate repertoire size and how much clonotypes are shared between individuals, the study performed deep sequencing of blood TCR repertoires from a few healthy adults. Study-wide findings and limitations: Because the study included only a small number of donors, the genetic and exposure-history diversity represented was limited. Based on pairwise subsampling, the degree of clonotype sharing among donors was expected to be affected by sequencing depth. Sharing across several donors was observed for roughly 5.4% of naive CD4, about 3.2% of naive CD8, 2.3% of memory CD4, and around 0.4% of memory CD8 clonotypes. Rarefaction of sorted-subset datasets indicated incomplete sequencing despite the large sequencing depth. Only blood was sampled, and tissue TCR repertoires likely differ from those in blood. Naive subsets generally had larger estimated clonotype richness than memory subsets did. Clonotypes shared by all four sorted-subset donors showed higher generation probabilities than non-shared clonotypes.

The germline V gene sets CDR1 to MGHDK and CDR2 to SYGVNS. The CDR3 holds 14 amino acids from the cysteine to the phenylalanine. This entry keeps only the CDR3 DNA: 42 bases, framed from base 1. V drops 2 bases and J drops 1 base, leaving 7 bases in between. Healthy HIV-negative adults with no recently reported acute infections or vaccinations were included as donors. Every donor was a Caucasian adult residing in Nashville, Tennessee, USA. CD4+ T cells were enriched through magnetic negative selection, after which naive cells were positively selected on CD45RA and the remaining negative fraction served as the memory subset. Blood was collected by leukapheresis, and PBMCs were isolated by Ficoll-Histopaque density gradient centrifugation and then cryopreserved in liquid nitrogen vapor phase. Analytical flow cytometry was used to check the purity and quantity of every magnetically sorted T cell population. From each sorted fraction, genomic DNA was isolated and quantified by UV absorbance on a Nanodrop 2000c.

Note on this clone: There is no known antigen for this receptor. The record has no base qualities; no much larger clone is one base away.

Using the deep immunoSEQ assay, TCR CDR3 regions were amplified from genomic DNA by multiplex PCR. Extracted genomic DNA from each cell subset was distributed evenly across all wells of several immunoSEQ 96-well plates, and each plate was treated as a replicate. For sorted subsets, approximately 210 ng of genomic DNA, equivalent to 30,000 or so T cell genomes, went into each replicate PCR. Purified libraries were quantified with a Qubit 3.0 fluorometer, sized on a Bioanalyzer 2100, and re-quantified with the KAPA Library Quantification kit. Every immunoSEQ 96-well plate was sequenced on a dedicated single-read 150-cycle Illumina NextSeq 550 flow cell. Per the source publication's procedure: Because the immunoSEQ output included only junctional sequences and no quality scores, the filtering could not be the same as the filtering used for full-length reads. To assign V/J genes and CDR3, sequences were annotated against IMGT germline references using PyIR, a Python wrapper for IgBLAST v1.9. Reads were filtered out if the reads had weak V/J assignments (E-value above 1e-6), no CDR3, stop codons, out-of-frame junctions, or ambiguous translated residues. V3J clonotypes were defined as sequences sharing an identical inferred V gene, J gene, and CDR3 amino acid sequence. The percentage overlap between two repertoires was calculated by dividing the number of shared unique clonotypes by the size of the smaller repertoire. Repertoire richness was assessed with RTK rarefaction, the Chao1 estimator, and Recon v2.1 estimates of unobserved clonotypes. Generation probabilities for all TCRbeta clonotypes obtained by the gDNA method from a handful of donors were computed using OLGA. TCRdb's version of the immuneACCESS table is confined to in-frame rearrangements and falls short of the full clone set. An unresolved V gene accounts for under half of the shortfall where checked; the remainder is of unknown origin. From that table come the V and J calls and clone size; the DNA was used to work out D and trimming. The sample profile shows roughly 2.4 million clones; more than 90% of them were found once. Of the sample, about 0.13% falls within the top ten clones.

This sequence uses TRBV25-1 and TRBJ2-3; a tentative D match to TRBD2 spans 5 bases. This clonotype was obtained from a man in his late teens or twenties in good health. The sequencing input was naive CD4+ T cells sorted from blood. Reading the label with the study, this specimen's cell subset or site is: CD45RA+ positively selected. The encoded CDR3 is CASSEIGGTDTQYF. The base sequence is TGTGCCAGCAGTGAAATCGGGGGCACAGATACGCAGTATTTT.